This T cell receptor beta chain is drawn from a study of T-cell memory formation after mild COVID-19. In germline, CDR1 is KGHDR, CDR2 SFDVKD. Trimming stripped 3 bases from V and 1 base from J, with 13 bases between. The CDR3 spans 16 residues. A single record per CDR3 protein comes from TCRdb applying MiXCR to the 5' RACE reads. The sample records some 600,000 distinct CDR3 sequences, 17% being singletons. The sequencing sample was made of PBMCs or a T cell subset sorted from them (not recorded which). The genes are TRBV24-1 and TRBJ2-3, with TRBD1 as a possible D gene (5 bases). The clonotype comes from an adult woman who had mild COVID-19 (a few samples of this study predate the infection). Cell type and time point are not known. The CDR3 sequence: CATSDTRDFGTDTQYF. CDR3 DNA sequence: TGTGCCACCAGTGATACCAGGGATTTCGGCACAGATACGCAGTATTTT.